The T cell receptor beta chain described here comes from a study of shared clonotypes between healthy human individuals. The study's findings and limits: Memory subsets generally showed smaller estimated richness than naive subsets did.

Produced via immunoSEQ multiplex PCR; TCRdb's table is partial and in-frame only. The table has around 940,000 clones, approximately 80% seen once; the top ten hold roughly 1.5%. Points on this clone: Its matching antigen is unknown. The sample has other DNA sequences that encode this CDR3 too.

This CDR3 is built from 13 residues. Germline CDR1 SGHDN, CDR2 FVKESK. V lost 4 bases, J lost 4 bases, and 2 bases stayed unmatched. In the CD4+ fraction, cells were divided into CD45RA+ naive and CD45RA-negative memory subsets. The TCR sequence derives from a man aged 18-30 years in good health. The chain couples TRBV14 to TRBJ1-2; 8 nucleotides match TRBD1. Input material: memory CD4+ T cells sorted from blood. Subset described: CD45RA-negative fraction. The CDR3 DNA reads TGTGCCAGCAGCCGCGGACAGGGCTATGGCTACACCTTC. Encoded protein: CASSRGQGYGYTF.